This section outlines one T cell receptor beta chain sequence together with its context. Its binding antigen is unknown. Per-nucleotide qualities are absent, and no much larger clonotype sits a single base away. The data were obtained in a study of blood T cell repertoires in COVID-19 (dated by TCRdb to the early 2020s). With respect to the entire study: The collaborator samples originated in the United States, Italy and Spain and spanned the acute and convalescent phases of COVID-19. The material from the prospective study consisted of cDNA or gDNA derived from T cells, B-cell-depleted T cells, or PBMCs. The dataset comprised deeply sampled blood TCRbeta repertoires from subjects exposed to, actively infected with, or recovered from COVID-19. The repertoires were made available in a free public database intended to serve as a resource for research on the immune response to SARS-CoV-2. Samples were obtained from the ongoing ImmuneRACE study (first 160 participants) and from roughly 1,300 subjects provided by 6 global collaborators. The sample metadata nearly always contained a de-identified subject ID, COVID-19 status, age in years and sex. Where available, HLA class I and class II types were taken from metadata supplied by the sample provider and were not determined by assay-based typing.

The study at large found these results: The quantity of clinical and demographic metadata differed by source and by participant and was supplied without curation.

TCRbeta CDR3 regions were amplified from genomic DNA using the immunoSEQ Assay, a bias-controlled multiplex PCR. In the source study's methods: Within the assay, amplification of reference gene primers was used to estimate how many nucleated cells each sample contained. To quantify the absolute abundance of each unique TCRbeta CDR3 rearrangement, sequence reads were collapsed and filtered. For each sample, productive Simpson clonality was calculated as the square root of Simpson's diversity index across productive rearrangements. In TCRdb, the immuneACCESS table is reduced to in-frame sequences with V and J assigned. These tables do not hold every clone; where another copy was compared, an unresolved V gene accounts for under half, and the others remain unexplained. The DNA was the basis for D and trimming; V, J and clone size are from that table. The table for this sample lists about 53,000 clones; approximately 82% of them were counted only once. The top ten hold roughly 13% of the sample.

The collaborating institutions used their own protocols to collect whole blood in K2EDTA tubes. For TCRbeta analysis, collaborators shipped samples as frozen whole blood, isolated PBMCs, or DNA extracted from either of those sample types. The trim is 5 bases for V and 2 bases for J, with a gap of 9 bases between the germline ends. CDR1 and CDR2 are read off the germline V gene as SNHLY and FYNNEI. The CDR3 contains 13 residues, cysteine and phenylalanine counted. Only the CDR3 part of the read is kept: 39 bases, read in frame from the first base. The rearranged segments are TRBV2 and TRBJ1-1, and perhaps TRBD1 as D gene, on 6 matching bases. Sequenced input: peripheral blood. The clonotype was recovered from a human donor in a cohort sampled during active COVID-19. The CDR3 reads as follows: CASSQGLNTEAFF. The base sequence is TGTGCCAGCAGTCAGGGGCTTAACACTGAAGCTTTCTTT.